The sequence of this T cell receptor (beta chain) was determined in a study of T cell clonotyping in hematopoietic cell transplantation. V shed 5 bases and J shed 1 base, with 11 bases lying between them. The CDR3 length is 14 residues. From germline, CDR1 is LNHDA and CDR2 SQIVND (reference sequence). Comments on this clone: Its antigen is not known.

Only in-frame clones appear in the TCRdb table, and some are missing; sequencing was by immunoSEQ multiplex PCR. The repertoire holds some 76,000 clones, with 90% to 97% as singletons. Study-wide results and limits: Pathologically expanded recipient clonotypes increased progressively from day 30 to day 180 as diversity fell.

Time point of the sample: recipient sample about 28 days before transplant, after cytoreduction. Samples: about 28 days before transplant, then days 30, 100 and 180 after. This sample comprised peripheral blood mononuclear cells, obtained before stem cell transplant. The sequence came from a woman in her forties or fifties with acute myeloid leukemia. Some clones in this sample may be carry-over from other donors' samples. This chain connects TRBV19 to TRBJ1-1, with D perhaps matching TRBD1 (6 bases). The CDR3 coding sequence is TGTGCCAGTAGTTTGGGGGCTGGGAACACTGAAGCTTTCTTT. It yields the protein CASSLGAGNTEAFF.